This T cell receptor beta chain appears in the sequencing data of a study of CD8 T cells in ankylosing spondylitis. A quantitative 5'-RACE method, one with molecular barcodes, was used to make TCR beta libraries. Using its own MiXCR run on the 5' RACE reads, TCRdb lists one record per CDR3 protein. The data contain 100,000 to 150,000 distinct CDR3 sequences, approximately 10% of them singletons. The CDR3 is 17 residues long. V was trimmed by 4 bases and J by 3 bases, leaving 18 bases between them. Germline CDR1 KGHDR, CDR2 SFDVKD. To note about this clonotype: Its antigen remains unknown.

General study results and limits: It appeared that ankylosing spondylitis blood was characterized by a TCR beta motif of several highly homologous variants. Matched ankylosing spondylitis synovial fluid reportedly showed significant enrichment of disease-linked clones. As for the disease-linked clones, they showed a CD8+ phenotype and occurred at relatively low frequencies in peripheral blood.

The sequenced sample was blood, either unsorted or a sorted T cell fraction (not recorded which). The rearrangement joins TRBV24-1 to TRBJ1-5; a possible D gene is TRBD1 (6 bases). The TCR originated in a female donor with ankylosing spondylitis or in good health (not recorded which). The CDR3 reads CATSDSGEGTLNQPQHF. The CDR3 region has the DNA TGTGCCACCAGTGACTCAGGGGAAGGGACCCTCAATCAGCCCCAGCATTTT.